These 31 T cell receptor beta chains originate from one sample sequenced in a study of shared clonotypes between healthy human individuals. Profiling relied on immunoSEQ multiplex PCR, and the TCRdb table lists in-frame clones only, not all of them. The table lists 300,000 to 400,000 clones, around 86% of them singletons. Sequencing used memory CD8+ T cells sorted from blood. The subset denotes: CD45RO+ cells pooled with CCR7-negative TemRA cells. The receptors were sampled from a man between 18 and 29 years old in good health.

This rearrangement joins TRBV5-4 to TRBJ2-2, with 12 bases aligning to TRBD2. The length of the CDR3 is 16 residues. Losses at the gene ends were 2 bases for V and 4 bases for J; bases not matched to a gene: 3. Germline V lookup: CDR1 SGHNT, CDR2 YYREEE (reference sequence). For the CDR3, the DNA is TGTGCCAGCAGCTTCCGACTAGCGGGAGTCACCGGGGAGCTGTTTTTT. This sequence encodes CASSFRLAGVTGELFF.

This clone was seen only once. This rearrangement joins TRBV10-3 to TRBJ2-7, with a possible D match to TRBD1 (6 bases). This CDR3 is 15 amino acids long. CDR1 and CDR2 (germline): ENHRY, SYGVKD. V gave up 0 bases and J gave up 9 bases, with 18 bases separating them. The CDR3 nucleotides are TGTGCCATCAGTGAGTCGTACAGGGACCTAAATGGGCAGTACTTC. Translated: CAISESYRDLNGQYF.

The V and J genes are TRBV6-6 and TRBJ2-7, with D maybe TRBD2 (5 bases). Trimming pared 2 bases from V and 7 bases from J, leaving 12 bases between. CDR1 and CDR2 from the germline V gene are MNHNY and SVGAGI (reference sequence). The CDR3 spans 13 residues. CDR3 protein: CASSYNLADEQYF. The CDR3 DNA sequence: TGTGCCAGCAGTTACAACCTAGCTGATGAGCAGTACTTC.

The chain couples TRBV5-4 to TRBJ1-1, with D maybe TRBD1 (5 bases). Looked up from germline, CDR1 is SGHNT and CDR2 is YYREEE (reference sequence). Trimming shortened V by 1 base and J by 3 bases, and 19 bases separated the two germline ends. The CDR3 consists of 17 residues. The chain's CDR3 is CASSLSAGSNWDTEAFF. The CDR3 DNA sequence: TGTGCCAGCAGCTTGTCAGCAGGGAGTAATTGGGACACTGAAGCTTTCTTT. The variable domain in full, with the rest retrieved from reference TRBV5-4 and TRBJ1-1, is ETGVTQSPTHLIKTRGQQVTLRCSSQSGHNTVSWYQQALGQGPQFIFQYYREEENGRGNFPPRFSGLQFPNYSSELNVNALELDDSALYLCASSLSAGSNWDTEAFFGQGTRLTVV.

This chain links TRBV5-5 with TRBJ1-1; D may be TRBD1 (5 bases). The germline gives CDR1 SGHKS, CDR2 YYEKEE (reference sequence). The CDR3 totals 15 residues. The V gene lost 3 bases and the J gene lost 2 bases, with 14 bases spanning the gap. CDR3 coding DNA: TGTGCCAGCAGCTCTTGGAGTGGGACTAACACTGAAGCTTTCTTT. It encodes CASSSWSGTNTEAFF.

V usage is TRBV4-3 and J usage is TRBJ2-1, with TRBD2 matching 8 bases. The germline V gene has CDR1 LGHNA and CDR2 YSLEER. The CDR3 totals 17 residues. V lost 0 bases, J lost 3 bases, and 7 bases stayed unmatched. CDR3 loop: CASSQDVSSGIYNEQFF. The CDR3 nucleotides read TGCGCCAGCAGCCAAGATGTGAGTAGCGGGATCTACAATGAGCAGTTCTTC.

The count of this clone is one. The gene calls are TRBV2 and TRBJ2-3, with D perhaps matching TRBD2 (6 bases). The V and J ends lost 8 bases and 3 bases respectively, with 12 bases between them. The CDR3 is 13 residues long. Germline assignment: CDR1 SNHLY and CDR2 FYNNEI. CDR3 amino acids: CASRDLQTDTQYF. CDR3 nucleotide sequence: TGTGCCAGCCGGGACTTACAAACAGATACGCAGTATTTT.

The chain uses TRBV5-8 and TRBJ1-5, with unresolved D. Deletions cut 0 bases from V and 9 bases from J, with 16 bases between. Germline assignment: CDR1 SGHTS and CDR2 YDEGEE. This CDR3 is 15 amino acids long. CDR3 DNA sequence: TGTGCCAGCAGCTTGGGGTCGGACGTTCGGCGGCCCCAGCATTTT. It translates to CASSLGSDVRRPQHF.

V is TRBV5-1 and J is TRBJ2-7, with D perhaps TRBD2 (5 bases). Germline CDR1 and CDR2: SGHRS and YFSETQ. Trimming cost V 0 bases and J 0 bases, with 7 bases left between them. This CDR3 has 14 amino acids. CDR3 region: CASSLAGYSYEQYF. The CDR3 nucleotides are TGCGCCAGCAGCTTGGCGGGGTACTCCTACGAGCAGTACTTC.

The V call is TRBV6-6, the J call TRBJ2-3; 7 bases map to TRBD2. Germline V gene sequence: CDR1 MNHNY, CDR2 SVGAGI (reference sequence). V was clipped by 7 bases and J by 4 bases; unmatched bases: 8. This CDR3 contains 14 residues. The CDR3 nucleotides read TGTGCCAGCAATGGACTAGGTAGTGCAGATACGCAGTATTTT. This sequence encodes CASNGLGSADTQYF.

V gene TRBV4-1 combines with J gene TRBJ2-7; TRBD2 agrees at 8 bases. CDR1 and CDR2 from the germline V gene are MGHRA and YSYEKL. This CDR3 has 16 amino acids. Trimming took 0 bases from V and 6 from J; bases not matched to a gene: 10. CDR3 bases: TGCGCCAGCAGCCAAGAAGGGACTAGTTGGGCGGGCGAGCAGTACTTC. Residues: CASSQEGTSWAGEQYF.

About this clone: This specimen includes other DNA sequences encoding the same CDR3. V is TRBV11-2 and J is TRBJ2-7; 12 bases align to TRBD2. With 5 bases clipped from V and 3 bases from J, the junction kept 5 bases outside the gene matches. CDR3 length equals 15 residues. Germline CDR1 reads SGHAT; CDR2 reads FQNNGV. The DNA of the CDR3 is TGTGCCAGCAGCCTAGGACTAGCGGGGTTCTACGAGCAGTACTTC. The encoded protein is CASSLGLAGFYEQYF.

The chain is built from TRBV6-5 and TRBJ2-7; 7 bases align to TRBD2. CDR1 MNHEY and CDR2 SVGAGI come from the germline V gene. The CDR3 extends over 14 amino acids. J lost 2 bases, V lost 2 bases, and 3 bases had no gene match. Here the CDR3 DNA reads TGTGCCAGCAGTTACGGGGAGGGACCCTACGAGCAGTACTTC. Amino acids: CASSYGEGPYEQYF.

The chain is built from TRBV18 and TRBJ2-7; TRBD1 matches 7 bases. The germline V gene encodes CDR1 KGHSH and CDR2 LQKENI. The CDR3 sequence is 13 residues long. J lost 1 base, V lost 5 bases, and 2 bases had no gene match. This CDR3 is CASSVGQSYEQYF. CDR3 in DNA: TGTGCCAGCTCAGTGGGACAGTCCTACGAGCAGTACTTC.

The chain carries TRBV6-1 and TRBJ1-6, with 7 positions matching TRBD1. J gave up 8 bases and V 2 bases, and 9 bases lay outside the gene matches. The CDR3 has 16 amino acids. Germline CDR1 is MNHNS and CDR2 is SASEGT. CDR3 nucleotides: TGTGCCAGCAGTGAAAGGGGGCACGTAAGTTATTCACCCCTCCACTTT. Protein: CASSERGHVSYSPLHF.

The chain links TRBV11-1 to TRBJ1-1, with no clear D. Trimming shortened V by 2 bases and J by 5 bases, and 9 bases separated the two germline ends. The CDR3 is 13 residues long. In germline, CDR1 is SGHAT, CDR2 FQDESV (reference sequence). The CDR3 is CASSLIGRTEAFF. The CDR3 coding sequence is TGTGCCAGCAGCTTAATTGGAAGGACTGAAGCTTTCTTT.

The CDR3 here is CASSSGGGLNNEQFF. CDR3 DNA: TGTGCCAGCAGCTCTGGGGGGGGCCTCAACAATGAGCAGTTCTTC. V gene TRBV6-6 combines with J gene TRBJ2-1, with a tentative D call TRBD2 (7 bases). The CDR3 is 15 amino acids. Trimming shortened V by 6 bases and J by 5 bases, and 17 bases separated the two germline ends. Germline loops: CDR1 MNHNY, CDR2 SVGAGI (reference sequence).

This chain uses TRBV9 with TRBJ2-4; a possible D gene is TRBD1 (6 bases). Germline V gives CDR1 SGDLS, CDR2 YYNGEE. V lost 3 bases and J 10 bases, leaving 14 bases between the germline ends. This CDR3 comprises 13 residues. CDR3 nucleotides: TGTGCCAGCAGCGCAGGGACGGGACATATTCAGTACTTC. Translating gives CASSAGTGHIQYF.

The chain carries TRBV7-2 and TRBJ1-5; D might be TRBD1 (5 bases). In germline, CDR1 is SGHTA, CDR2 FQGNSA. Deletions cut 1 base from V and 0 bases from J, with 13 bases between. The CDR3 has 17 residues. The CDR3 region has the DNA TGTGCCAGCAGCTTAGAAGGGACGGCTTATAGCAATCAGCCCCAGCATTTT. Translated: CASSLEGTAYSNQPQHF.

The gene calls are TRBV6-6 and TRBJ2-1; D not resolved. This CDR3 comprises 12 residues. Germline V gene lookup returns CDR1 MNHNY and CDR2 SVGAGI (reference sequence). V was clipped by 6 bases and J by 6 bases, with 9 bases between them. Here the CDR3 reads CASSHGVNEQFF. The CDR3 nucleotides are TGTGCCAGCAGCCACGGCGTCAATGAGCAGTTCTTC.

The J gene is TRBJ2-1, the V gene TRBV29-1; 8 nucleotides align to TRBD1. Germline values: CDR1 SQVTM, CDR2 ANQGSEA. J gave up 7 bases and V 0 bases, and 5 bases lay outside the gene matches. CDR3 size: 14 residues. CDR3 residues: CSVEDRTGRNEQFF. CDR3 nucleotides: TGCAGCGTTGAAGATCGGACAGGGCGGAATGAGCAGTTCTTC.

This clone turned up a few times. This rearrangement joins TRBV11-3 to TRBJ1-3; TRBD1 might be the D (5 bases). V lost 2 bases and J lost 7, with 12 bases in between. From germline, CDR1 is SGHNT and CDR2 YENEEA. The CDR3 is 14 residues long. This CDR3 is CASSLRGGRNTIYF. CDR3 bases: TGTGCCAGCAGCTTACGCGGGGGTAGGAACACCATATATTTT.

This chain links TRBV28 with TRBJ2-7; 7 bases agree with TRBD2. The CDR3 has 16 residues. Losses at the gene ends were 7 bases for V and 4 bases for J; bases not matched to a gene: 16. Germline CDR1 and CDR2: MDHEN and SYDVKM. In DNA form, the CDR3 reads TGTGCCAGCACCCCCAGGGCGGGCGGGGGTGAGTACGAGCAGTACTTC. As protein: CASTPRAGGGEYEQYF.

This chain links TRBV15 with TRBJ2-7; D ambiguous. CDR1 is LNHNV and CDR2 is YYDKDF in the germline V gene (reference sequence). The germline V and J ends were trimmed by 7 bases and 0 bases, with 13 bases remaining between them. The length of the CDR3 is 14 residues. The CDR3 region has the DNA TGTGCCACCACCCACGTGGAGAGCTCCTACGAGCAGTACTTC. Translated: CATTHVESSYEQYF.

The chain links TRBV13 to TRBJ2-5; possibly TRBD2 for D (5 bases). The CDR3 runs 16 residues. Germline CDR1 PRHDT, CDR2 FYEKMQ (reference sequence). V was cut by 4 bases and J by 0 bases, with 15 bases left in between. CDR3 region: CASSSAYEGYQETQYF. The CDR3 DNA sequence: TGTGCCAGCAGCTCCGCATATGAGGGATACCAAGAGACCCAGTACTTC.

The CDR3 loop reads CASSSLNTRFGEQYF. In DNA form, the CDR3 reads TGTGCCAGCAGCTCCCTAAACACCCGGTTTGGCGAGCAGTACTTC. V usage is TRBV7-8 and J usage is TRBJ2-7, with D unresolved. V was shortened by 4 bases and J by 6 bases, with 19 bases between the two germline ends. CDR1 is SGHVS and CDR2 is FQNEAQ in the germline V gene. The length of the CDR3 is 15 residues.

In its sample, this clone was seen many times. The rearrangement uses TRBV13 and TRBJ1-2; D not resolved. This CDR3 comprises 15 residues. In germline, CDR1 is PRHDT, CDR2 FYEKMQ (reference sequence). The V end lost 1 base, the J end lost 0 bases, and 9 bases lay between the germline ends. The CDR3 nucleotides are TGTGCCAGCAGCTTAGTGGACGGAGCTAACTATGGCTACACCTTC. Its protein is CASSLVDGANYGYTF.

The CDR3 region is CASSPWTGLGETQYF. The CDR3 DNA sequence: TGTGCCAGCAGCCCCTGGACAGGGCTCGGGGAGACCCAGTACTTC. The chain combines TRBV9 with TRBJ2-5; 8 positions agree with TRBD1. The germline V gene has CDR1 SGDLS and CDR2 YYNGEE. Losses at the gene ends were 4 bases for V and 5 bases for J; bases not matched to a gene: 10. The length of the CDR3 is 15 residues. Complete variable domain (other parts from reference TRBV9 and TRBJ2-5): DSGVTQTPKHLITATGQRVTLRCSPRSGDLSVYWYQQSLDQGLQFLIQYYNGEERAKGNILERFSAQQFPDLHSELNLSSLELGDSALYFCASSPWTGLGETQYFGPGTRLLVL.

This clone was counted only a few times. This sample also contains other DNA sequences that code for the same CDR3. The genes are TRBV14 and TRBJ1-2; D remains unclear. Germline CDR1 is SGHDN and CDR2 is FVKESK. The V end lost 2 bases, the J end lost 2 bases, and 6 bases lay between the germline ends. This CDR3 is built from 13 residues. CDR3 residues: CASSQNPNYGYTF. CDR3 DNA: TGTGCCAGCAGCCAAAACCCCAACTATGGCTACACCTTC.

The chain's CDR3 is CASSLRHRVENEKLFF. Here the CDR3 DNA reads TGTGCCAGCAGTTTACGACACAGGGTGGAGAACGAAAAACTGTTTTTT. The chain employs TRBV27 and TRBJ1-4, with D perhaps TRBD1 (6 bases). Germline CDR1 is MNHEY and CDR2 is SMNVEV (reference sequence). The CDR3 sequence is 16 residues long. V lost 2 bases, J lost 8 bases, and 18 bases lay in between.

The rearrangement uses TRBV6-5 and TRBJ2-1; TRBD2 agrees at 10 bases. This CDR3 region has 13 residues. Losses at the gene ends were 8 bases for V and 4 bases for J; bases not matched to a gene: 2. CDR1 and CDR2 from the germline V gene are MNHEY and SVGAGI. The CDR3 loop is CASWTSGYNEQFF. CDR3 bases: TGTGCCAGCTGGACTAGCGGTTACAATGAGCAGTTCTTC.